What follows are 31 T cell receptor beta chains derived from one specimen sequenced in a study of cytomegalovirus exposure and HLA in healthy donors. 13 Jbeta primers and 60 Vbeta primers were used for the PCR. Method: immunoSEQ multiplex PCR; TCRdb's copy keeps in-frame clones and lacks some. The sample yields approximately 120,000 clones, around 78% seen once. Material: PBMCs. These receptors were obtained from a man aged 18 to 29 in good health and CMV-seropositive.

The V call is TRBV28, the J call TRBJ1-6; TRBD1 might be the D (6 bases). The CDR3 consists of 15 residues. V was trimmed by 7 bases and J by 7 bases, leaving 17 bases between them. Germline CDR1 reads MDHEN; CDR2 reads SYDVKM. CDR3 DNA sequence: TGTGCCAGCAACTTATTACAGGGTTACAATTCACCCCTCCACTTT. It is translated as CASNLLQGYNSPLHF.

The gene calls are TRBV19 and TRBJ1-3; D is unresolved. Germline CDR1 and CDR2: LNHDA and SQIVND (reference sequence). V lost 3 bases to trimming and J lost 0 bases, with 6 bases between them. This CDR3 is built from 14 residues. The CDR3 loop is CASSIQISGNTIYF. The CDR3 coding sequence is TGTGCCAGTAGTATTCAGATCTCTGGAAACACCATATATTTT.

This chain links TRBV4-1 with TRBJ1-3; a weak D match, TRBD1 (5 bases). Germline values: CDR1 MGHRA, CDR2 YSYEKL. This CDR3 spans 15 amino acids. V shed 1 base and J shed 4 bases, with 11 bases lying between them. The CDR3 reads CASSQVGAWGNTIYF. The CDR3 DNA is TGCGCCAGCAGCCAAGTAGGGGCGTGGGGAAACACCATATATTTT.

The chain combines TRBV28 with TRBJ1-2, with TRBD1 matching 9 bases. This CDR3 spans 14 amino acids. Trimming removed 3 bases from V and 4 bases from J; junction bases left unmatched: 3. Looked up from germline, CDR1 is MDHEN and CDR2 is SYDVKM. CDR3 bases: TGTGCCAGCAGTTTCCGGGACAGGGCCTATGGCTACACCTTC. Its translation: CASSFRDRAYGYTF.

This clone was seen at least ten times. This sequence joins TRBV7-7 and TRBJ1-1, with 7 positions matching TRBD1. The CDR3 has 13 residues. Germline V gene data show CDR1 as SSHAT and CDR2 as FNYEAQ (reference sequence). With 1 base clipped from V and 10 bases from J, the junction kept 6 bases outside the gene matches. In DNA form, the CDR3 reads TGTGCCAGCAGCTTAGTTGAGGGGGCGCCAGCTTTCTTT. Protein product: CASSLVEGAPAFF.

The V call is TRBV30, the J call TRBJ1-2; 12 nucleotides line up with TRBD1. The V and J ends lost 3 bases and 7 bases, in that order; junction bases with no gene match: 3. The CDR3 extends over 13 amino acids. Per the germline V gene, CDR1 is GTSNPN and CDR2 is SVGIG (reference sequence). The CDR3 region has the DNA TGTGCCTGGAGGCCGGGACAGGGGGCTGGCTACACCTTC. Translation: CAWRPGQGAGYTF.

The V gene is TRBV27, the J gene TRBJ2-5; TRBD2 is a possible D gene (5 bases). Germline loops: CDR1 MNHEY, CDR2 SMNVEV (reference sequence). The CDR3 spans 13 residues. V lost 3 bases to trimming and J lost 3 bases, with 8 bases between them. The CDR3: CASSFGDKETQYF. Written as DNA, the CDR3 is TGTGCCAGCAGTTTCGGGGATAAAGAGACCCAGTACTTC.

V usage is TRBV28 and J usage is TRBJ2-2; 10 bases align to TRBD1. Germline CDR1 and CDR2: MDHEN and SYDVKM. The CDR3 has 11 amino acids. Trimming at V came to 5 bases and at J to 13 bases, leaving 1 base not matched to a gene. The CDR3 is CASSGDRGLFF. CDR3 sequence (DNA): TGTGCCAGCAGTGGGGACAGGGGGCTGTTTTTT.

The CDR3 sequence is CASSPMSSYNEQFF. The CDR3 region has the DNA TGTGCCAGCAGCCCGATGAGCTCCTACAATGAGCAGTTCTTC. The V and J genes are TRBV7-3 and TRBJ2-1; D is undetermined. CDR3 length: 14 residues. The V gene lost 5 bases and the J gene lost 0 bases, with 8 bases spanning the gap. Germline CDR1 SGHTA, CDR2 FQGTGA.

The chain joins TRBV7-9 to TRBJ2-7; 10 bases map to TRBD2. The CDR3 length is 16 residues. CDR1 and CDR2 from the germline V gene are SEHNR and FQNEAQ (reference sequence). V lost 1 base to trimming and J lost 3 bases; unmatched junction nucleotides: 6. CDR3 loop: CASSLGLSGGDYEQYF. The CDR3 DNA is TGTGCCAGCAGCTTAGGACTCAGCGGGGGGGACTACGAGCAGTACTTC. The whole variable domain, filled in from reference TRBV7-9 and TRBJ2-7, reads DTGVSQNPRHKITKRGQNVTFRCDPISEHNRLYWYRQTLGQGPEFLTYFQNEAQLEKSRLLSDRFSAERPKGSFSTLEIQRTEQGDSAMYLCASSLGLSGGDYEQYFGPGTRLTVT.

This sequence joins TRBV15 and TRBJ1-2; 7 bases align to TRBD1. Germline V gives CDR1 LNHNV, CDR2 YYDKDF (reference sequence). The CDR3 runs to 13 residues. V lost 5 bases to trimming and J lost 7 bases; unmatched junction nucleotides: 7. CDR3 bases: TGTGCCACCAGCCAGGAGGGGGCGAGTGGCTACACCTTC. The encoded protein is CATSQEGASGYTF.

The gene calls are TRBV7-6 and TRBJ2-3, with TRBD2 identical over 15 bases. CDR3 length: 17 amino acids. V dropped 5 bases and J dropped 3; count of bases not matched to a gene: 6. Germline loops: CDR1 SGHVS, CDR2 FNYEAQ. The CDR3 DNA sequence: TGTGCCAGCAGCCCGAGGACTAGCGGGGGGGCTACAGATACGCAGTATTTT. Translating it yields CASSPRTSGGATDTQYF.

The chain employs TRBV6-1 and TRBJ2-2; 7 nucleotides agree with TRBD2. The V and J ends lost 7 bases and 3 bases, in that order; junction bases with no gene match: 5. CDR1 is MNHNS, CDR2 SASEGT, per germline. The CDR3 has 14 amino acids. The CDR3 DNA sequence: TGTGCCAGCATGAGGGAGGGCTACACCGGGGAGCTGTTTTTT. Protein sequence: CASMREGYTGELFF.

This rearrangement joins TRBV30 to TRBJ1-4, with 9 bases aligning to TRBD1. This CDR3 is built from 15 residues. J gave up 7 bases and V 1 base, and 7 bases lay outside the gene matches. Germline V CDR1 and CDR2: GTSNPN, SVGIG (reference sequence). The CDR3 coding sequence is TGTGCCTGGAGTGGAAACGGACAGGGGAGTGAAAAACTGTTTTTT. Translating gives CAWSGNGQGSEKLFF.

The chain employs TRBV9 and TRBJ2-1; 8 bases are a match to TRBD2. Germline CDR1 and CDR2: SGDLS and YYNGEE. Trimming took 3 bases from V and 8 from J; bases not matched to a gene: 7. The CDR3 extends over 14 amino acids. This CDR3 is CASSAIGGVDEQFF. The CDR3 coding sequence is TGTGCCAGCAGCGCTATCGGGGGGGTCGATGAGCAGTTCTTC. The complete variable domain, with remaining parts taken from reference TRBV9 and TRBJ2-1, reads DSGVTQTPKHLITATGQRVTLRCSPRSGDLSVYWYQQSLDQGLQFLIQYYNGEERAKGNILERFSAQQFPDLHSELNLSSLELGDSALYFCASSAIGGVDEQFFGPGTRLTVL.

The chain joins TRBV7-3 to TRBJ2-7, with D perhaps matching TRBD2 (6 bases). V lost 1 base and J lost 2, with 9 bases in between. Per the germline V gene, CDR1 is SGHTA and CDR2 is FQGTGA. The CDR3 contains 14 residues. This CDR3 reads CASSLMGGPYEQYF. DNA for the CDR3: TGTGCCAGCAGCTTAATGGGGGGACCCTACGAGCAGTACTTC.

The CDR3 reads CASSRQGLAVMGSYEQYF. The CDR3 region has the DNA TGTGCCAGCTCAAGACAGGGACTAGCAGTCATGGGGTCCTACGAGCAGTACTTC. The chain recombines TRBV18 with TRBJ2-7, with 9 bases fitting TRBD2. Trimming cost V 5 bases and J 1 base; bases outside gene matches: 15. Germline CDR1 and CDR2: KGHSH and LQKENI. The CDR3 extends over 18 amino acids.

The rearrangement joins TRBV29-1 to TRBJ1-1; D remains unclear. The ends were cut back, 7 bases at V and 1 base at J, with 16 bases in the middle. CDR1 SQVTM and CDR2 ANQGSEA come from the germline V gene. The CDR3 has 14 amino acids. In nucleotides, the CDR3 is TGCAGCGCGTCATTAGCATCAGCGAACACTGAAGCTTTCTTT. Residues: CSASLASANTEAFF.

The V gene is TRBV9, the J gene TRBJ1-1; D is unresolved. Between the trimmed V and J ends, which lost 3 bases and 0 bases, there was a span of 24 bases. In germline, CDR1 is SGDLS, CDR2 YYNGEE. This CDR3 spans 19 amino acids. The chain's CDR3 is CASSANEAEREGMNTEAFF. The CDR3 DNA reads TGTGCCAGCAGCGCAAACGAGGCTGAACGGGAAGGCATGAACACTGAAGCTTTCTTT.

This clone was counted between two and nine times. The V and J genes are TRBV4-1 and TRBJ2-1; 7 bases are a match to TRBD2. Germline V gene lookup returns CDR1 MGHRA and CDR2 YSYEKL. The CDR3 runs 12 residues. V lost 1 base to trimming and J lost 15 bases; unmatched junction nucleotides: 6. CDR3 residues: CASSQVGGRGFF. As DNA, the CDR3 is TGCGCCAGCAGCCAAGTTGGGGGGAGGGGGTTCTTC.

CDR3 bases: TGTGCCAGTAGTATCATCCGGACACGAGAAAAACTGTTTTTT. Translating gives CASSIIRTREKLFF. The V call is TRBV19, the J call TRBJ1-4; D may be TRBD1 (5 bases). CDR1 is LNHDA, CDR2 SQIVND, per germline (reference sequence). Between the trimmed V and J ends, which lost 3 bases and 8 bases, there was a span of 13 bases. This CDR3 is 14 amino acids long.

The rearrangement links TRBV5-6 to TRBJ1-1; 9 bases line up with TRBD1. CDR3 size: 15 residues. V gave up 6 bases and J gave up 3 bases; unmatched junction bases: 9. CDR1 is SGHDT, CDR2 YYEEEE, per germline. DNA for the CDR3: TGTGCCAGCACCAATCTCAGGACAGGGGACACTGAAGCTTTCTTT. It translates to CASTNLRTGDTEAFF.

The sample holds one count of this clone. This chain links TRBV7-2 with TRBJ2-7; D may be TRBD1 (5 bases). Germline V gives CDR1 SGHTA, CDR2 FQGNSA. The V end lost 8 bases, the J end lost 3 bases, and 14 bases lay between the germline ends. The CDR3 spans 13 residues. The CDR3 nucleotides are TGTGCCAGCTCCCACCCAGGGATCTACGAGCAGTACTTC. As protein: CASSHPGIYEQYF.

The chain joins TRBV10-3 to TRBJ1-1; 9 bases are a match to TRBD1. This CDR3 contains 12 residues. Germline CDR1 ENHRY, CDR2 SYGVKD. V trimming: 10 bases; J trimming: 5 bases; junction bases outside the gene matches: 5. The CDR3, as DNA: TGTGCCACGGACAGGGGCGGTACTGAAGCTTTCTTT. Translated: CATDRGGTEAFF.

V usage is TRBV4-1 and J usage is TRBJ1-6; 9 nucleotides align to TRBD1. CDR1 and CDR2 (germline): MGHRA, YSYEKL. The length of the CDR3 is 18 residues. The ends lost 2 bases at V and 9 bases at J; junction bases unmatched: 14. The CDR3 DNA sequence: TGCGCCAGCAGCCAAACAGGGGGCGAGGACCTTTTTGGTTCACCCCTCCACTTT. Translation: CASSQTGGEDLFGSPLHF.

This clone showed up just once. CDR3 nucleotides: TGCGCCAGCAGTGGCCCAACGGGACAGGGACAAGATACGCAGTATTTT. Translated, it gives CASSGPTGQGQDTQYF. The genes are TRBV10-1 and TRBJ2-3; TRBD1 matches 9 bases. With 4 bases clipped from V and 5 bases from J, the junction kept 10 bases outside the gene matches. Per the germline V gene, CDR1 is WNHNN and CDR2 is SYGVQD (reference sequence). The CDR3 covers 16 residues.

The chain combines TRBV6-4 with TRBJ2-3; 8 nucleotides align to TRBD2. CDR3 size: 17 residues. Germline V gene lookup returns CDR1 MRHNA and CDR2 SNTAGT. With 2 bases clipped from V and 0 bases from J, the junction kept 7 bases outside the gene matches. This CDR3 is CASSDVKRGTSTDTQYF. The CDR3 region has the DNA TGTGCCAGCAGTGACGTGAAGCGGGGGACTAGCACAGATACGCAGTATTTT.

The genes are TRBV19 and TRBJ2-2, with TRBD2 identical over 10 bases. The CDR3 is 16 residues long. Germline values: CDR1 LNHDA, CDR2 SQIVND (reference sequence). J gave up 0 bases and V 6 bases, and 4 bases lay outside the gene matches. CDR3 DNA: TGTGCCAGTAGCCCTAGCGGGGGCGCGAACACCGGGGAGCTGTTTTTT. Protein: CASSPSGGANTGELFF. Complete variable domain (other parts from reference TRBV19 and TRBJ2-2): DGGITQSPKYLFRKEGQNVTLSCEQNLNHDAMYWYRQDPGQGLRLIYYSQIVNDFQKGDIAEGYSVSREKKESFPLTVTSAQKNPTAFYLCASSPSGGANTGELFFGEGSRLTVL.

V is TRBV6-5 and J is TRBJ2-7, with 14 bases aligning to TRBD2. The CDR3 has 15 amino acids. V was pared by 6 bases and J by 5 bases, with 6 bases of the junction left unmatched. Germline CDR1 is MNHEY and CDR2 is SVGAGI. CDR3 DNA: TGTGCCAGCAGAAGACTAGCGGGGGGGCCTAACGAGCAGTACTTC. Its translation is CASRRLAGGPNEQYF.

The V and J genes are TRBV29-1 and TRBJ1-1, with TRBD1 as a possible D gene (6 bases). Trimming left V 3 bases short and J 11 bases short, with 22 bases between. This CDR3 has 14 amino acids. CDR1 is SQVTM, CDR2 ANQGSEA, per germline. CDR3 in amino acids: CSVDGGATAKGAFF. The CDR3 bases are TGCAGCGTTGATGGGGGGGCAACCGCAAAGGGGGCTTTCTTT.

V usage is TRBV30 and J usage is TRBJ2-7; tentative D call: TRBD2 (5 bases). CDR3 size: 12 residues. V gave up 0 bases and J gave up 4 bases, with 7 bases separating them. Germline assignment: CDR1 GTSNPN and CDR2 SVGIG (reference sequence). CDR3 in amino acids: CAWSVTGYEQYF. The CDR3 region has the DNA TGTGCCTGGAGTGTAACGGGGTACGAGCAGTACTTC.